What follows are 32 T cell receptor beta chains derived from one specimen sequenced in a study of OX40 agonist ivuxolimab in advanced cancers. Sequencing was performed with immunoSEQ multiplex PCR; in TCRdb, only in-frame clones are kept and a portion is missing. This sample has 48,000 or so clones; approximately 91% occur once, and the top ten carry roughly 6.2%. Sequencing was performed on CD4+ or CD8+ T cells sorted from blood, taken in a trial of the OX40 agonist ivuxolimab. The receptors originated from an adult with an advanced solid tumor such as melanoma, head and neck, liver or kidney cancer.

The table lists this clone with a count of one. In DNA form, the CDR3 reads TGTGCCACGATCGACGGGTCCTACGAGCAGTACGTC. Translated, it gives CATIDGSYEQYV. The chain employs TRBV6-1 and TRBJ2-7; D remains ambiguous. The germline gives CDR1 MNHNS, CDR2 SASEGT. V lost 10 bases and J 1 base, leaving 11 bases between the germline ends. The CDR3 covers 12 residues.

CDR3 region: CASSRSWGAGETQYF. CDR3 nucleotides: TGTGCCAGCAGCCGCTCGTGGGGGGCCGGCGAGACCCAGTACTTC. The J gene is TRBJ2-5, the V gene TRBV27, with D perhaps assigned TRBD1 or TRBD2 (6 bases each). Looked up from germline, CDR1 is MNHEY and CDR2 is SMNVEV (reference sequence). V lost 6 bases to trimming and J lost 5 bases, with 19 bases between them. The CDR3 runs 15 residues.

The chain employs TRBV10-2 and TRBJ2-2; 9 bases are shared with TRBD2. The junction had 2 bases not matched to a gene; V was cut back by 2 bases and J by 4 bases. Germline V gene sequence: CDR1 WSHSY, CDR2 SAAADI. This CDR3 comprises 15 residues. The CDR3 loop reads CASSEVAGATGELFF. CDR3 in DNA: TGCGCCAGCAGTGAGGTAGCGGGGGCCACCGGGGAGCTGTTTTTT.

The rearrangement uses TRBV4-1 and TRBJ2-7, with a tentative D call TRBD1 (5 bases). CDR3 length equals 16 residues. V was pared by 1 base and J by 0 bases, with 13 bases between. The V gene's germline CDR1 is MGHRA and CDR2 YSYEKL. The CDR3 DNA follows: TGCGCCAGCAGCCAAGCCGGACAATGGAGCTCCTACGAGCAGTACTTC. This codes for CASSQAGQWSSYEQYF.

The chain is built from TRBV5-6 and TRBJ2-2; D unresolved. The CDR3 spans 16 residues. Trimming left V 0 bases short and J 4 bases short, with 13 bases between. Looked up from germline, CDR1 is SGHDT and CDR2 is YYEEEE. The CDR3, as DNA: TGTGCCAGCAGCTTGGCCGCGAGACAACTCACCGGGGAGCTGTTTTTT. Its translation: CASSLAARQLTGELFF.

The rearrangement links TRBV15 to TRBJ2-6; D call uncertain. The CDR3 runs to 14 residues. Germline V lookup: CDR1 LNHNV, CDR2 YYDKDF (reference sequence). The V gene lost 3 bases and the J gene lost 1 base, with 4 bases spanning the gap. This CDR3 reads CATSSRSGANVLTF. The CDR3 DNA reads as TGTGCCACCAGCAGTCGTTCTGGGGCCAACGTCCTGACTTTC.

This chain joins TRBV5-6 and TRBJ2-1; TRBD2 matches at 8 bases. Trimming removed 1 base from V and 6 bases from J; junction bases left unmatched: 3. The CDR3 runs 14 residues. Germline V gene sequence: CDR1 SGHDT, CDR2 YYEEEE. CDR3 nucleotide sequence: TGTGCCAGCAGCTTGACTAGCGGTTCCAATGAGCAGTTCTTC. Translated: CASSLTSGSNEQFF.

The CDR3 spells CASKDRYSSNQPQHF. The CDR3 region has the DNA TGTGCCAGCAAGGACAGGTATTCTAGCAATCAGCCCCAGCATTTT. The chain has TRBV27 and TRBJ1-5; TRBD1 aligns across 7 bases. CDR1 MNHEY and CDR2 SMNVEV come from the germline V gene (reference sequence). V shed 7 bases, J shed 0 bases, and the junction held 6 bases outside the gene matches. The length of the CDR3 is 15 residues.

CDR3 amino acids: CARTRDRGYYSNQPQHF. Here the CDR3 DNA reads TGTGCCAGAACCCGGGACAGGGGGTACTATAGCAATCAGCCCCAGCATTTT. The chain uses TRBV5-3 and TRBJ1-5; 11 bases map to TRBD1. TRBV5-3 is given ORF status, its function remaining uncertain. The CDR3 consists of 17 residues. J lost 0 bases, V lost 6 bases, and 8 bases had no gene match.

The chain has TRBV6-5 and TRBJ1-2; D uncertain. The CDR3 is made up of 12 amino acids. Germline CDR1 MNHEY, CDR2 SVGAGI. V dropped 8 bases and J dropped 2 bases, with 9 bases sitting between them. CDR3 sequence: CASYSRNYGYTF. As DNA, the CDR3 is TGTGCCAGCTATTCCAGGAACTATGGCTACACCTTC.

The chain joins TRBV27 to TRBJ1-4; TRBD1 matches at 7 bases. CDR3 length: 14 amino acids. V was pared by 6 bases and J by 4 bases, with 5 bases of the junction left unmatched. Germline V lookup: CDR1 MNHEY, CDR2 SMNVEV (reference sequence). The CDR3: CASRIRGFNEKLFF. The CDR3 region has the DNA TGTGCCAGCAGGATCAGGGGGTTTAATGAAAAACTGTTTTTT.

The chain carries TRBV7-8 and TRBJ2-7; no clear D gene. The CDR3 runs 18 residues. Germline values: CDR1 SGHVS, CDR2 FQNEAQ. The ends were cut back, 1 base at V and 3 bases at J, with 22 bases in the middle. CDR3 sequence (DNA): TGTGCCAGCAGCTTAGTCGACAAAAAAAGTGGTAGGGTCTACGAGCAGTACGTC. It translates to CASSLVDKKSGRVYEQYV.

The chain uses TRBV4-1 and TRBJ2-1; the match to TRBD2 covers 15 bases. Germline trimming cut 4 bases from V and 9 bases from J; bases unmatched to any gene: 10. The CDR3 consists of 17 residues. Per germline, CDR1 MGHRA and CDR2 YSYEKL. The CDR3 sequence is CASSLEGTSGGLGEQFF. For the CDR3, the DNA is TGCGCCAGCAGCCTCGAAGGGACTAGCGGGGGGTTGGGTGAGCAGTTCTTC.

The rearrangement links TRBV14 to TRBJ2-2; 7 nucleotides agree with TRBD2. The CDR3 has 17 residues. Germline lookup yields CDR1 SGHDN and CDR2 FVKESK. The junction had 11 bases not matched to a gene; V was cut back by 4 bases and J by 3 bases. The CDR3 DNA reads as TGTGCCAGCAGCCTCAGGGACTATTCGATTGACACCGGGGAGCTGTTTTTT. Its translation is CASSLRDYSIDTGELFF.

The chain couples TRBV27 to TRBJ2-3; D remains ambiguous. Germline V gene lookup returns CDR1 MNHEY and CDR2 SMNVEV (reference sequence). The V and J ends lost 4 bases and 0 bases respectively, with 11 bases between them. The CDR3 consists of 15 residues. CDR3: CASSWEGPSTDTQYF. CDR3 nucleotides: TGTGCCAGCAGTTGGGAAGGCCCAAGCACAGATACGCAGTATTTT.

Here the CDR3 reads CASSPGQGDEKLFF. The CDR3 nucleotides read TGTGCCAGCTCTCCGGGACAGGGTGATGAAAAACTGTTTTTT. The chain has TRBV18 and TRBJ1-4; TRBD1 agrees at 9 bases. With 6 bases clipped from V and 6 bases from J, the junction kept 5 bases outside the gene matches. The CDR3 loop spans 14 amino acids. Germline-derived CDR1 and CDR2 are KGHSH and LQKENI.

This sequence joins TRBV10-3 and TRBJ1-2, with D perhaps matching TRBD1 (5 bases). Germline loops: CDR1 ENHRY, CDR2 SYGVKD. Trimming cost V 0 bases and J 4 bases, with 9 bases left between them. The CDR3 runs 14 residues. CDR3 region: CAISESGAAYGYTF. The CDR3 nucleotides read TGTGCCATCAGTGAGTCCGGGGCAGCCTATGGCTACACCTTC.

The V call is TRBV30, the J call TRBJ2-7; D call uncertain. Trimming took off 4 bases at V and 3 bases at J, with 13 bases between the two ends. Per germline, CDR1 GTSNPN and CDR2 SVGIG (reference sequence). This CDR3 comprises 13 residues. The CDR3: CAWKGTPDYEQYF. In DNA form, the CDR3 reads TGTGCCTGGAAAGGTACTCCCGACTACGAGCAGTACTTC.

The rearrangement uses TRBV7-8 and TRBJ2-3, with D unresolved. Germline V gene lookup returns CDR1 SGHVS and CDR2 FQNEAQ. The CDR3 extends over 13 amino acids. V was pared by 5 bases and J by 2 bases, with 8 bases between. CDR3 DNA: TGTGCCAGCAGCCCTCGCCCCACAGATACGCAGTATTTT. It encodes CASSPRPTDTQYF.

This clone was counted only a few times. The rearrangement links TRBV7-9 to TRBJ1-3; no reliable D call. CDR1 and CDR2 from the germline V gene are SEHNR and FQNEAQ (reference sequence). The CDR3 loop spans 13 amino acids. Trimming took off 1 base at V and 3 bases at J, with 4 bases between the two ends. Here the CDR3 DNA reads TGTGCCAGCAGCTTAGAGGGTGGAAACACCATATATTTT. Protein product: CASSLEGGNTIYF.

In DNA, the CDR3 is TGTGCCAGCTCACCCCCGACTGAGGGAGAGAACACTGAAGCTTTCTTT. Residues: CASSPPTEGENTEAFF. The chain employs TRBV18 and TRBJ1-1; D not certain. This CDR3 has 16 residues. CDR1 KGHSH and CDR2 LQKENI come from the germline V gene. V lost 3 bases and J lost 1, with 15 bases in between.

The chain joins TRBV7-9 to TRBJ2-5; the D gene is possibly TRBD1 (6 bases). With 3 bases removed from V and 1 base from J, the gap between germline ends came to 18 bases. The CDR3 spans 17 residues. Germline V CDR1 and CDR2: SEHNR, FQNEAQ (reference sequence). CDR3 region: CASSFHTLLDSQETQYF. For the CDR3, the DNA is TGTGCCAGCAGCTTCCACACGCTTTTGGACAGCCAAGAGACCCAGTACTTC.

The chain employs TRBV6-1 and TRBJ1-2; 8 bases map to TRBD1. V lost 3 bases to trimming and J lost 8 bases; unmatched junction nucleotides: 14. This CDR3 is 16 amino acids long. Germline V gives CDR1 MNHNS, CDR2 SASEGT. CDR3 coding DNA: TGTGCCAGCAGTGATCGCGGCAGGGGGCGGGTAAGCGGCTACACCTTC. Translation gives CASSDRGRGRVSGYTF.

The chain recombines TRBV29-1 with TRBJ2-3; 7 bases line up with TRBD2. Germline CDR1 reads SQVTM; CDR2 reads ANQGSEA. The CDR3 length is 14 residues. J was trimmed by 1 base and V by 4 bases; bases with no gene match: 5. The CDR3 spells CSVVGRRGTDTQYF. CDR3 nucleotides: TGCAGCGTTGTCGGGAGGCGGGGCACAGATACGCAGTATTTT.

The chain joins TRBV5-8 to TRBJ1-6, with 8 bases matching TRBD1. The CDR3 is 15 residues long. The V and J ends lost 1 base and 9 bases, in that order; junction bases with no gene match: 6. Per the germline V gene, CDR1 is SGHTS and CDR2 is YDEGEE. The CDR3 DNA follows: TGTGCCAGCAGCTTGATTCGGCAGGGGGCTTCACCCCTCCACTTT. Protein product: CASSLIRQGASPLHF.

This clone occurred a few times. This chain connects TRBV4-1 to TRBJ1-5, with 7 nucleotides matching TRBD1. The CDR3 is made up of 16 amino acids. Germline values: CDR1 MGHRA, CDR2 YSYEKL. J gave up 0 bases and V 1 base, and 3 bases lay outside the gene matches. CDR3 nucleotide sequence: TGCGCCAGCAGCCAAGGGACAGGCGTTAGCAATCAGCCCCAGCATTTT. It yields the protein CASSQGTGVSNQPQHF.

The chain joins TRBV5-4 to TRBJ1-2, with no clear D. The V gene lost 1 base and the J gene lost 4 bases, with 8 bases spanning the gap. Germline loops: CDR1 SGHNT, CDR2 YYREEE (reference sequence). The CDR3 has 13 amino acids. CDR3 loop: CASSLPGVYGYTF. The CDR3 DNA follows: TGTGCCAGCAGCTTGCCAGGAGTCTATGGCTACACCTTC.

V gene TRBV7-8 combines with J gene TRBJ2-7, with TRBD2 as a possible D gene (7 bases). Trimming stripped 5 bases from V and 6 bases from J, with 20 bases between. Germline V gene sequence: CDR1 SGHVS, CDR2 FQNEAQ. The CDR3 is made up of 15 amino acids. CDR3 DNA: TGTGCCAGCAGCCCAGGGGCGGGGGAAGGTCGCGAGCAGTACTTC. It is translated as CASSPGAGEGREQYF.

The rearrangement uses TRBV2 and TRBJ2-3; D is undetermined. Trimming shortened V by 2 bases and J by 9 bases, and 9 bases separated the two germline ends. This CDR3 is built from 12 residues. Germline assignment: CDR1 SNHLY and CDR2 FYNNEI. This CDR3 is CASSERVDTQYF. Written as DNA, the CDR3 is TGTGCCAGCAGTGAACGCGTGGACACGCAGTATTTT. Full variable domain (remainder filled in from reference TRBV2 and TRBJ2-3): EPEVTQTPSHQVTQMGQEVILRCVPISNHLYFYWYRQILGQKVEFLVSFYNNEISEKSEIFDDQFSVERPDGSNFTLKIRSTKLEDSAMYFCASSERVDTQYFGPGTRLTVL.

V usage is TRBV30 and J usage is TRBJ1-5; no definite D call. The CDR3 is 12 amino acids. The V gene's germline CDR1 is GTSNPN and CDR2 SVGIG (reference sequence). V lost 1 base, J lost 0 bases, and 1 base lay in between. CDR3: CAWSDSNQPQHF. CDR3 DNA sequence: TGTGCCTGGAGTGATAGCAATCAGCCCCAGCATTTT.

The rearrangement uses TRBV6-1 and TRBJ2-5, with a weak D call TRBD2 (5 bases). The V gene lost 1 base and the J gene lost 5 bases, with 8 bases spanning the gap. This CDR3 has 13 residues. In germline, CDR1 is MNHNS, CDR2 SASEGT. CDR3 loop: CASSEDPGETQYF. The CDR3, as DNA: TGTGCCAGCAGTGAAGATCCGGGGGAGACCCAGTACTTC.

The chain employs TRBV27 and TRBJ2-7; a weak D match, TRBD1 (5 bases). CDR1 is MNHEY, CDR2 SMNVEV, per germline (reference sequence). V lost 5 bases, J lost 2 bases, and 13 bases lay in between. The length of the CDR3 is 14 residues. This chain's CDR3 is CASSQNHRTYEQYF. In nucleotides, the CDR3 is TGTGCCAGCAGTCAAAACCACAGGACCTACGAGCAGTACTTC.